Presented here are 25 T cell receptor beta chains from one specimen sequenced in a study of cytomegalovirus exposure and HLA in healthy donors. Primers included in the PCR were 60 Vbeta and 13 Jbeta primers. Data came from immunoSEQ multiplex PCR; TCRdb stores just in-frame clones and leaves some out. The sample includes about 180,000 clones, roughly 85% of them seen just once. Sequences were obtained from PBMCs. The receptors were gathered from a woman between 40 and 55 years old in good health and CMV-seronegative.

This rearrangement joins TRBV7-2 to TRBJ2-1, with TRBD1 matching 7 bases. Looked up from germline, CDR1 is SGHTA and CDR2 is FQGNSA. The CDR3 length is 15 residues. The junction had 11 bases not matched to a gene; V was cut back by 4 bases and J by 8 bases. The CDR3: CASSSQTGRWDEQFF. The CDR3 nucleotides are TGTGCCAGCAGCTCCCAGACAGGGCGTTGGGATGAGCAGTTCTTC.

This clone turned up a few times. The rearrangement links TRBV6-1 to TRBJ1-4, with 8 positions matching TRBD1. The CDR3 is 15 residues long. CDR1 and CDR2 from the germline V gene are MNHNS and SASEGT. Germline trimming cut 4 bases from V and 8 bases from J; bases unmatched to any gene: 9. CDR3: CASSGRDRRDEKLFF. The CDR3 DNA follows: TGTGCCAGCAGTGGACGGGACAGGAGGGACGAAAAACTGTTTTTT.

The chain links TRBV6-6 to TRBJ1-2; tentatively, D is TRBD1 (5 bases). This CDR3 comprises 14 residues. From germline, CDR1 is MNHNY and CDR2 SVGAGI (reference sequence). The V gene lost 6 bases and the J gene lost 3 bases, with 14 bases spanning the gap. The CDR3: CASRAGSRDYGYTF. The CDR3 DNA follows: TGTGCCAGCAGAGCGGGGAGCAGGGACTATGGCTACACCTTC.

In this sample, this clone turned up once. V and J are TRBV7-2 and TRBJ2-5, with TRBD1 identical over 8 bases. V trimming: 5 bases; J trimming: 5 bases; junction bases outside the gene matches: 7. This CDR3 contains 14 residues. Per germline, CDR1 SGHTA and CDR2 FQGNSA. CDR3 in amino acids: CASSQYTGGETQYF. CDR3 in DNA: TGTGCCAGCAGCCAATACACAGGGGGGGAGACCCAGTACTTC.

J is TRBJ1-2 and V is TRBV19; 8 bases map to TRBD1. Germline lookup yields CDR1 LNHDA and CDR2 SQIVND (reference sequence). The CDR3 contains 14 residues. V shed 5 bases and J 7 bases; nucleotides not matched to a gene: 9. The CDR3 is CASSPQGAVGGYTF. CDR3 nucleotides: TGTGCCAGTAGTCCCCAGGGGGCGGTCGGTGGCTACACCTTC.

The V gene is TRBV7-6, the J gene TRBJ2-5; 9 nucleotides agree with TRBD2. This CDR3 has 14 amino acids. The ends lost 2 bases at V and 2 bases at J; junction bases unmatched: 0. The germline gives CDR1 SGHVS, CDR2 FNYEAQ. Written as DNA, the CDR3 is TGTGCCAGCAGCTTAACTAGCGGGCAAGAGACCCAGTACTTC. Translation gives CASSLTSGQETQYF.

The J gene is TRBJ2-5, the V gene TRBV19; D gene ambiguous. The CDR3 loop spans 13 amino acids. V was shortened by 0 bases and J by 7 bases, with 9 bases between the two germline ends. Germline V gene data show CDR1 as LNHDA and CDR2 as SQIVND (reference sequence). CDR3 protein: CASSIDARGTQYF. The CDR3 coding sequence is TGTGCCAGTAGTATAGACGCAAGAGGGACCCAGTACTTC.

CDR3 sequence reads: CASSLWAYTGELFF. CDR3 sequence (DNA): TGTGCCAGCAGCTTGTGGGCGTACACCGGGGAGCTGTTTTTT. The J gene is TRBJ2-2, the V gene TRBV5-4; D is ambiguous. The CDR3 is 14 amino acids. Germline V gene sequence: CDR1 SGHNT, CDR2 YYREEE (reference sequence). V lost 1 base and J lost 3, with 7 bases in between.

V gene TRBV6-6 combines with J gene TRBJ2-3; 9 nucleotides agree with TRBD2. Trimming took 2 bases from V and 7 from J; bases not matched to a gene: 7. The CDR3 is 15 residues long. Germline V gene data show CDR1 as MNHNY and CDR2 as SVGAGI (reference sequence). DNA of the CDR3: TGTGCCAGCAGTTACGAGGCGGGGGGGCCTCATACGCAGTATTTT. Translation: CASSYEAGGPHTQYF.

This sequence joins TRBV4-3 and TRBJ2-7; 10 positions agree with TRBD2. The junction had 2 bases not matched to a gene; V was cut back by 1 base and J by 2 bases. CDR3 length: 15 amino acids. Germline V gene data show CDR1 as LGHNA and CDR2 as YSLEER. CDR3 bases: TGCGCCAGCAGCCAAGTAGCGGGAGGACCCTACGAGCAGTACTTC. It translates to CASSQVAGGPYEQYF.

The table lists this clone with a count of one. This chain's CDR3 is CASSLGRAGNEKLFF. In DNA, the CDR3 is TGTGCCAGCAGCTTAGGAAGGGCGGGTAATGAAAAACTGTTTTTT. J is TRBJ1-4 and V is TRBV7-8; the D is unclear. CDR3 length: 15 amino acids. V lost 1 base, J lost 4 bases, and 10 bases lay in between. Germline-derived CDR1 and CDR2 are SGHVS and FQNEAQ.

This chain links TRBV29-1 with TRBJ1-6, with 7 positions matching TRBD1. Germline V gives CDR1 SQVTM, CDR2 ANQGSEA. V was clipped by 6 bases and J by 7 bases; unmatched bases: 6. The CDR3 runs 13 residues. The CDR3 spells CSVETGLNSPLHF. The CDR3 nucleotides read TGCAGCGTGGAGACAGGGTTGAATTCACCCCTCCACTTT.

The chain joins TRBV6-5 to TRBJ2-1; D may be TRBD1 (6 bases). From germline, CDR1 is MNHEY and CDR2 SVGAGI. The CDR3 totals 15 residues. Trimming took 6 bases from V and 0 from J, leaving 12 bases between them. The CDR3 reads CASSRPGHSYNEQFF. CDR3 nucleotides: TGTGCCAGCAGCCGCCCGGGACACTCCTACAATGAGCAGTTCTTC.

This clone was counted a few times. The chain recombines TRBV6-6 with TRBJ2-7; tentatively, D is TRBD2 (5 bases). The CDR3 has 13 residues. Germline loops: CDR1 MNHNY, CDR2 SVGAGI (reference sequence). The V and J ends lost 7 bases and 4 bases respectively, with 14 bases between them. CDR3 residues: CASTGRGWYEQYF. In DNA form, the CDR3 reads TGTGCCAGCACCGGACGGGGTTGGTACGAGCAGTACTTC.

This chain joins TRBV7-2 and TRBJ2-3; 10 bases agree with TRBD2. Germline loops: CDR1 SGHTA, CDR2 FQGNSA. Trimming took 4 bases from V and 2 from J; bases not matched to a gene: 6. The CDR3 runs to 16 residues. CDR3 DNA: TGTGCCAGCAGCTCCGTTAGCGGGGGGCCCACAGATACGCAGTATTTT. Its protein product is CASSSVSGGPTDTQYF.

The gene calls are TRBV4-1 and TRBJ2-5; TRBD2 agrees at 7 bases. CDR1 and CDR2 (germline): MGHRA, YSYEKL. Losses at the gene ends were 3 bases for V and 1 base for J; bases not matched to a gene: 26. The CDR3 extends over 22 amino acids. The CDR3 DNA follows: TGCGCCAGCAGCCACCCGAGGGCGGGAGAGGCTCCGGGACCTTCTTCCCAAGAGACCCAGTACTTC. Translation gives CASSHPRAGEAPGPSSQETQYF.

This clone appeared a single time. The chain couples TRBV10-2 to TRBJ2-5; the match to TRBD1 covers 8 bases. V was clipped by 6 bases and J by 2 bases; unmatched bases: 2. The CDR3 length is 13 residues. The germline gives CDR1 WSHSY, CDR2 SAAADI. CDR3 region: CASSDRGQETQYF. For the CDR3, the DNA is TGCGCCAGCAGCGACAGGGGTCAAGAGACCCAGTACTTC.

Here the CDR3 DNA reads TGTGCCAGCAGCAAACGCAAGGGACAATACACTGAAGCTTTCTTT. It encodes CASSKRKGQYTEAFF. The rearrangement uses TRBV9 and TRBJ1-1; a possible D gene is TRBD1 (6 bases). The V and J ends lost 4 bases and 3 bases respectively, with 16 bases between them. This CDR3 spans 15 amino acids. The germline V gene encodes CDR1 SGDLS and CDR2 YYNGEE. The full variable domain, rest sourced from reference TRBV9 and TRBJ1-1, is DSGVTQTPKHLITATGQRVTLRCSPRSGDLSVYWYQQSLDQGLQFLIQYYNGEERAKGNILERFSAQQFPDLHSELNLSSLELGDSALYFCASSKRKGQYTEAFFGQGTRLTVV.

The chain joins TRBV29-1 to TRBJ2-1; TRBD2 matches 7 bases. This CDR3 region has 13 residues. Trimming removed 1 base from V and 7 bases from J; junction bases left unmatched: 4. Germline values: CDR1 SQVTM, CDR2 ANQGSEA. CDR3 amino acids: CSVEGISGNEQFF. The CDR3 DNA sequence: TGCAGCGTTGAAGGGATTAGCGGGAATGAGCAGTTCTTC.

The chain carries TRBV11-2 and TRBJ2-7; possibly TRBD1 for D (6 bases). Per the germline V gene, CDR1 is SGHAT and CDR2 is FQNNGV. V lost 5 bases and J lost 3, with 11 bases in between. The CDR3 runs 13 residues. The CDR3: CASSHGQYYEQYF. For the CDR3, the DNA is TGTGCCAGCAGCCACGGACAGTACTACGAGCAGTACTTC. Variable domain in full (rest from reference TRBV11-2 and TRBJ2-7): EAGVAQSPRYKIIEKRQSVAFWCNPISGHATLYWYQQILGQGPKLLIQFQNNGVVDDSQLPKDRFSAERLKGVDSTLKIQPAKLEDSAVYLCASSHGQYYEQYFGPGTRLTVT.

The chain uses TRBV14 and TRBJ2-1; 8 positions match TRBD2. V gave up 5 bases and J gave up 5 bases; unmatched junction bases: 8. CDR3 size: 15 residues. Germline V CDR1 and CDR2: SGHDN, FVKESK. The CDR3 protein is CASSDIGLADNEQFF. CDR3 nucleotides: TGTGCCAGCAGCGACATCGGACTAGCCGACAATGAGCAGTTCTTC. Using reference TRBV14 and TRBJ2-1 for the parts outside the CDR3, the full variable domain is EAGVTQFPSHSVIEKGQTVTLRCDPISGHDNLYWYRRVMGKEIKFLLHFVKESKQDESGMPNNRFLAERTGGTYSTLKVQPAELEDSGVYFCASSDIGLADNEQFFGPGTRLTVL.

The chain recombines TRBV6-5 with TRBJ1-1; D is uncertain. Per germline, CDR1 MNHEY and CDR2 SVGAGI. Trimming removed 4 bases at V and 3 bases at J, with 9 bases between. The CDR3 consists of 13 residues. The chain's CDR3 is CASSWAGYTEAFF. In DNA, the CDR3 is TGTGCCAGCAGTTGGGCGGGATACACTGAAGCTTTCTTT.

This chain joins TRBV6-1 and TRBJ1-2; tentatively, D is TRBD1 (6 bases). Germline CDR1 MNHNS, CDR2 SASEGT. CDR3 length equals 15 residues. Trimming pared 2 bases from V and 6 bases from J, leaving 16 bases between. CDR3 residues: CASSEIGGARDGYTF. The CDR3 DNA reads TGTGCCAGCAGTGAAATTGGGGGGGCGAGGGATGGCTACACCTTC.

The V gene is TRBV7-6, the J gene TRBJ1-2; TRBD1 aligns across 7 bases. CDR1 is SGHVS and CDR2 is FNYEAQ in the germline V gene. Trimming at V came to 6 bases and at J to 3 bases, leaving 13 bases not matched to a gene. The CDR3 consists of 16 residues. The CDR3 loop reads CASSSRGYPEDYGYTF. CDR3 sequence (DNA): TGTGCCAGCAGTTCCAGGGGGTACCCTGAGGACTATGGCTACACCTTC.

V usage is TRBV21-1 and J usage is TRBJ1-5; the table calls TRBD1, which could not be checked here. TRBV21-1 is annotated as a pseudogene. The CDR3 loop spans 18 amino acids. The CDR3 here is CASSKGWQGARSNQPQHF. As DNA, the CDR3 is TGTGCCAGCAGCAAAGGGTGGCAGGGGGCCCGTAGCAATCAGCCCCAGCATTTT.